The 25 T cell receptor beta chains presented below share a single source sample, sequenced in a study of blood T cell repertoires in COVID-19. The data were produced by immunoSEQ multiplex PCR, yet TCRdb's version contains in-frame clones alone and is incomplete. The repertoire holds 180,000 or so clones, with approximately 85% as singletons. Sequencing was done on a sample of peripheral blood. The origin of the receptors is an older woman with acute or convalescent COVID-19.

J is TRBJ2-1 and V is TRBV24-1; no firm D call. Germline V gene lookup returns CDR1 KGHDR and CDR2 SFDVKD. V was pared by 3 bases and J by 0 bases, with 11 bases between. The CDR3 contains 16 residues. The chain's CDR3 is CATSDNNPSSYNEQFF. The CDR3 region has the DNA TGTGCCACCAGTGATAATAACCCCAGCTCCTACAATGAGCAGTTCTTC.

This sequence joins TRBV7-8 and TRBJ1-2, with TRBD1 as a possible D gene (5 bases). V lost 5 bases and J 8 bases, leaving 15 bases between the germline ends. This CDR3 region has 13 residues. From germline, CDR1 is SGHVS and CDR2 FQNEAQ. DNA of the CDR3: TGTGCCAGCAGCCAAGGGTCCGGGGGGGGCTACACCTTC. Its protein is CASSQGSGGGYTF.

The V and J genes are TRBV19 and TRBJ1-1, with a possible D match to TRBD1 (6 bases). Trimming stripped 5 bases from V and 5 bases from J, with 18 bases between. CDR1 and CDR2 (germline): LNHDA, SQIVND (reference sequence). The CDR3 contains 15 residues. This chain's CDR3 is CASSLPQGKGTEAFF. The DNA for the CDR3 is TGTGCCAGTAGTCTTCCACAGGGAAAGGGAACTGAAGCTTTCTTT. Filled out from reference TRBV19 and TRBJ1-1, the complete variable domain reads DGGITQSPKYLFRKEGQNVTLSCEQNLNHDAMYWYRQDPGQGLRLIYYSQIVNDFQKGDIAEGYSVSREKKESFPLTVTSAQKNPTAFYLCASSLPQGKGTEAFFGQGTRLTVV.

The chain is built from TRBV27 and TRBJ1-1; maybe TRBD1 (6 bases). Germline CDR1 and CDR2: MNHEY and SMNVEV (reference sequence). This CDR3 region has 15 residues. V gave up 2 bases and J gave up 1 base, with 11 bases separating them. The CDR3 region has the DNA TGTGCCAGCAGTTTAGGGGGGGCTCGGAACACTGAAGCTTTCTTT. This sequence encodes CASSLGGARNTEAFF.

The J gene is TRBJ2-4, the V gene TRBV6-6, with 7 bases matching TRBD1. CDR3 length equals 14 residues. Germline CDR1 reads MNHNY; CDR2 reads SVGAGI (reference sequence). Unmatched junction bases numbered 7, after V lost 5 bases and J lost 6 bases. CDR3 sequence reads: CASSPTGARNIQYF. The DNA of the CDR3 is TGTGCCAGCAGTCCTACAGGGGCACGAAACATTCAGTACTTC.

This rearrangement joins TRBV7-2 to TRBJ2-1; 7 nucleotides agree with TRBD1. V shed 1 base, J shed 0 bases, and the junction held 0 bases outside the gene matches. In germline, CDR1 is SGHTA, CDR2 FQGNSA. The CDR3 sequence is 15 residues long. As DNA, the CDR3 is TGTGCCAGCAGCTTAGACAGGGGCTCCTACAATGAGCAGTTCTTC. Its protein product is CASSLDRGSYNEQFF.

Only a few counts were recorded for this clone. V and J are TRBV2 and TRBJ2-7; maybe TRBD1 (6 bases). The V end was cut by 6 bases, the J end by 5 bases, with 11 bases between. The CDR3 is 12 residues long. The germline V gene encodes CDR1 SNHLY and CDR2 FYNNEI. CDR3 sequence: CASREQGHEQYV. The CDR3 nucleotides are TGTGCCAGCAGGGAACAGGGCCACGAGCAGTACGTC.

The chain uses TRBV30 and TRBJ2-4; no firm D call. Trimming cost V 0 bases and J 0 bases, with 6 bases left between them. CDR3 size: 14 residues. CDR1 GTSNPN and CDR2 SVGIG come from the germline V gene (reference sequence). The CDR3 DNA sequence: TGTGCCTGGAGTGTACCAGTAGCCAAAAACATTCAGTACTTC. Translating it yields CAWSVPVAKNIQYF. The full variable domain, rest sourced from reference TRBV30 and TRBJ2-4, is SQTIHQWPATLVQPVGSPLSLECTVEGTSNPNLYWYRQAAGRGLQLLFYSVGIGQISSEVPQNLSASRPQDRQFILSSKKLLLSDSGFYLCAWSVPVAKNIQYFGAGTRLSVL.

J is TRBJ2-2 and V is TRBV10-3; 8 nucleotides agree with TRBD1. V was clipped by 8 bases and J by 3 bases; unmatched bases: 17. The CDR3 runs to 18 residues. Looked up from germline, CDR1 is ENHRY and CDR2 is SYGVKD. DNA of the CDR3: TGTGCCATCCTGACCAAGACCTCAGGGGGCTTAGACACCGGGGAGCTGTTTTTT. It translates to CAILTKTSGGLDTGELFF.

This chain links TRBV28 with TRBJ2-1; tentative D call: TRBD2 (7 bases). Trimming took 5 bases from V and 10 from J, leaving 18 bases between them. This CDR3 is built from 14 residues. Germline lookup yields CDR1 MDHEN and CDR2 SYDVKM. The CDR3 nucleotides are TGTGCCAGCAGTACCCCGCCGGGGGGCGGGGAGCAGTTCTTC. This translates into CASSTPPGGGEQFF.

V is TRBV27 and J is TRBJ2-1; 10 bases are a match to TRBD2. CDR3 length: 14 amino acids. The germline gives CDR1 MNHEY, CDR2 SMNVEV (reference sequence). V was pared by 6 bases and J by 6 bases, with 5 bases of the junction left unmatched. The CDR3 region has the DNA TGTGCCAGCAGGTTAGCGGGAGGTATCAATGAGCAGTTCTTC. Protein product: CASRLAGGINEQFF.

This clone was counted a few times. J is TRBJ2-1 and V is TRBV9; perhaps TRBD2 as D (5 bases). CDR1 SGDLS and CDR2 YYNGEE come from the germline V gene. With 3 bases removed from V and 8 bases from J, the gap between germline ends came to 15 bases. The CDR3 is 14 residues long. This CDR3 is CASSGRRGWDEQFF. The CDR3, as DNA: TGTGCCAGCAGCGGGCGTCGGGGATGGGATGAGCAGTTCTTC.

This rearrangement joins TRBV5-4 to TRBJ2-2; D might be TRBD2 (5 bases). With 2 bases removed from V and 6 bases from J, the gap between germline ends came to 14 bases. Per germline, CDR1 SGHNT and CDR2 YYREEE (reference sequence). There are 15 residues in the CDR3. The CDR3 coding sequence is TGTGCCAGCAGCTTTGTGGCTAGGGAGTCCGGGGAGCTGTTTTTT. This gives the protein CASSFVARESGELFF.

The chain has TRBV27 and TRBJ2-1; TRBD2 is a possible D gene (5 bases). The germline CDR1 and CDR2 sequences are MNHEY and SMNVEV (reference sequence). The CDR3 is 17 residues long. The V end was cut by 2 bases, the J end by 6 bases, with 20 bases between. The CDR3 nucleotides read TGTGCCAGCAGTTTAGGGGTGGCCGGGGTTGGTCGCAATGAGCAGTTCTTC. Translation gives CASSLGVAGVGRNEQFF.

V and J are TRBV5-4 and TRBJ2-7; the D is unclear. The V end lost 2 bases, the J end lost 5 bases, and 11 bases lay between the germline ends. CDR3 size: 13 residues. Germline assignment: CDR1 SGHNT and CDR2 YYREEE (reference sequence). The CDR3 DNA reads TGTGCCAGCAGCTTAATGGGTCGGGACGAGCAGTACGTC. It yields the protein CASSLMGRDEQYV.

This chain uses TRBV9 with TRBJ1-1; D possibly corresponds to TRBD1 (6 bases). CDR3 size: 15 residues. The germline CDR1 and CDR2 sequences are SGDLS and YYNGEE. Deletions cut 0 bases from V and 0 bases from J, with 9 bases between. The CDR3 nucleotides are TGTGCCAGCAGCGTAGGGGGACAATTGAACACTGAAGCTTTCTTT. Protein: CASSVGGQLNTEAFF. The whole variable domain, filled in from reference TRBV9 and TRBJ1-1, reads DSGVTQTPKHLITATGQRVTLRCSPRSGDLSVYWYQQSLDQGLQFLIQYYNGEERAKGNILERFSAQQFPDLHSELNLSSLELGDSALYFCASSVGGQLNTEAFFGQGTRLTVV.

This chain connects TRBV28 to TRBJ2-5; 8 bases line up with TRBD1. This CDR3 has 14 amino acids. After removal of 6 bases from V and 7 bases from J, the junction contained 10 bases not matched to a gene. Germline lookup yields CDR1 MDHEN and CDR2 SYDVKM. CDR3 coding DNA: TGTGCCAGCAGCTTGGTACAGGGGGTCGGGACCCAGTACTTC. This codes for CASSLVQGVGTQYF. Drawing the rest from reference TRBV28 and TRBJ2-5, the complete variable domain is DVKVTQSSRYLVKRTGEKVFLECVQDMDHENMFWYRQDPGLGLRLIYFSYDVKMKEKGDIPEGYSVSREKKERFSLILESASTNQTSMYLCASSLVQGVGTQYFGPGTRLLVL.

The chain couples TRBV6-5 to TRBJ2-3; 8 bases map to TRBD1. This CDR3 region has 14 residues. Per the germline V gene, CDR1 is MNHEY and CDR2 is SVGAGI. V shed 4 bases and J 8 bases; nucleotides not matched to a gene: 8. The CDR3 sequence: CASSLDRAPSTQYF. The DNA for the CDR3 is TGTGCCAGCAGTTTGGACAGGGCCCCCAGTACGCAGTATTTT.

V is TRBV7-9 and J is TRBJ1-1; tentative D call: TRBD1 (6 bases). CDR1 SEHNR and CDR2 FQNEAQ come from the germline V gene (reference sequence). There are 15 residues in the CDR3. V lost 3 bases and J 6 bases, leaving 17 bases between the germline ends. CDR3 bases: TGTGCCAGCAGCTTGGGGGACACGGGCTCGCCTGAAGCTTTCTTT. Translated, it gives CASSLGDTGSPEAFF.

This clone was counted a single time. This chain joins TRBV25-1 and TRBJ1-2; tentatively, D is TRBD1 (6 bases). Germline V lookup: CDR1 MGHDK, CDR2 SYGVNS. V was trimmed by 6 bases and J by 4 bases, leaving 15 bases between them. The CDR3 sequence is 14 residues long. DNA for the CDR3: TGTGCCAGCAGGCAGGCAGGGGATCGCTATGGCTACACCTTC. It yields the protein CASRQAGDRYGYTF.

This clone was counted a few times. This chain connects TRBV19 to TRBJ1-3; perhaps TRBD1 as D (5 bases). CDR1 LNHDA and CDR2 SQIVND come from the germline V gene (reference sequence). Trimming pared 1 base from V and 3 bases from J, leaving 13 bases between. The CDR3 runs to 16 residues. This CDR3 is CASSIATAFRGNTIYF. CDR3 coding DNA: TGTGCCAGTAGTATAGCGACAGCGTTTCGTGGAAACACCATATATTTT. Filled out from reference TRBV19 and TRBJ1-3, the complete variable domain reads DGGITQSPKYLFRKEGQNVTLSCEQNLNHDAMYWYRQDPGQGLRLIYYSQIVNDFQKGDIAEGYSVSREKKESFPLTVTSAQKNPTAFYLCASSIATAFRGNTIYFGEGSWLTVV.

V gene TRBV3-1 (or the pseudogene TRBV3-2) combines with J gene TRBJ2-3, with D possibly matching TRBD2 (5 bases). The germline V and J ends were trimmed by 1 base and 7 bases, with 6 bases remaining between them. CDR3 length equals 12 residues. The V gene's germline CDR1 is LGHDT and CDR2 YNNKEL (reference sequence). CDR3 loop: CASSQVGNTQYF. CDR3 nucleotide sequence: TGTGCCAGCAGCCAAGTCGGGAATACGCAGTATTTT.

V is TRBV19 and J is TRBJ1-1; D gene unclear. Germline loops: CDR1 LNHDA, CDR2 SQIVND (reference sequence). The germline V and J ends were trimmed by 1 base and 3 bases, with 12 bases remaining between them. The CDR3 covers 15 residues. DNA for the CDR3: TGTGCCAGTAGTATAGCCCCAGGTCGTGACACTGAAGCTTTCTTT. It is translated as CASSIAPGRDTEAFF.

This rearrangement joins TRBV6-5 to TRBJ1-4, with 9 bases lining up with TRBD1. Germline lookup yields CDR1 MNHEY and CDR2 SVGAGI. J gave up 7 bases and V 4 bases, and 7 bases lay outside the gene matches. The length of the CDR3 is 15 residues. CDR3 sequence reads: CASSSPGTGLEKLFF. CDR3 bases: TGTGCCAGCAGTTCACCCGGGACAGGGCTTGAAAAACTGTTTTTT.

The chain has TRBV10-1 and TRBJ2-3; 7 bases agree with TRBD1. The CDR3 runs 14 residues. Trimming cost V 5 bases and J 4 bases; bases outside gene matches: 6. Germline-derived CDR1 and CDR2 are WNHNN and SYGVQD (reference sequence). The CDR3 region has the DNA TGCGCCAGCAGTACACAGGGGAGTTCAGATACGCAGTATTTT. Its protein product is CASSTQGSSDTQYF.